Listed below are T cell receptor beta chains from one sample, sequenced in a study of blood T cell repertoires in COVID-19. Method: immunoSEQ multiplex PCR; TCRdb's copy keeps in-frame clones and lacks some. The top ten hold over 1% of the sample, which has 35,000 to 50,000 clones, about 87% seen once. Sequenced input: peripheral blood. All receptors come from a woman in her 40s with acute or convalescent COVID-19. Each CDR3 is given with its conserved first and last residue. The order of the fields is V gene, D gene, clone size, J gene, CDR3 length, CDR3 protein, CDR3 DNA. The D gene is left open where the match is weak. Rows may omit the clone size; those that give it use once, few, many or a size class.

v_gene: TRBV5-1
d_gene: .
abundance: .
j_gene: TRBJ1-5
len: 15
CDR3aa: CASSLQGGGNQPQHF
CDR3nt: TGCGCCAGCAGCTTGCAGGGAGGGGGCAATCAGCCCCAGCATTTT

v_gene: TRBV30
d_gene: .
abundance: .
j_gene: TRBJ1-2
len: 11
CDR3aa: CVAGQGFGYTF
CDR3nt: TGTGTAGCGGGGCAGGGTTTTGGCTACACCTTC

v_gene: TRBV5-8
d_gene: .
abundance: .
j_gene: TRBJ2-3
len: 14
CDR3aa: CASSLAIGRDTQYF
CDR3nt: TGTGCCAGCAGCTTGGCCATCGGGAGAGATACGCAGTATTTT

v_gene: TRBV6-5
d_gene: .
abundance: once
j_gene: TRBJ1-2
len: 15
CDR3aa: CASSYTNYGFRGYTF
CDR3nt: TGTGCCAGCAGTTATACTAACTACGGGTTCAGAGGCTACACCTTC

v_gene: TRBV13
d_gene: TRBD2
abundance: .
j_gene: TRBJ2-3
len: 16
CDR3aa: CASSLASGGAADTQYF
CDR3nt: TGTGCCAGCAGCTTAGCAAGCGGGGGGGCGGCAGATACGCAGTATTTT

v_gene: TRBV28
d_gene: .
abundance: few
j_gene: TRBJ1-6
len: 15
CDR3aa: CASSLYRGNNSPLHF
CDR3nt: TGTGCCAGCAGTTTATATAGGGGGAACAACTCACCCCTCCACTTT

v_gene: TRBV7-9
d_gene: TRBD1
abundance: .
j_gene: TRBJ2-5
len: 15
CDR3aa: CASSLGQGAPETQYF
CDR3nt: TGTGCCAGCAGCTTAGGACAGGGGGCGCCTGAGACCCAGTACTTC

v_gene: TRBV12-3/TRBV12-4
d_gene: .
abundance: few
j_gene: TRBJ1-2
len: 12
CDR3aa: CASSPGGGGYTF
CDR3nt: TGTGCCAGCAGTCCCGGCGGGGGCGGCTACACCTTC

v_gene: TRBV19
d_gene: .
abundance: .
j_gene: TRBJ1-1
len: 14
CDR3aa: CASSGAPGWTEAFF
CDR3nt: TGTGCCAGTAGTGGTGCGCCGGGATGGACTGAAGCTTTCTTT

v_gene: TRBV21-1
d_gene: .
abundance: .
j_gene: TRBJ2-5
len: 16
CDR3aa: CASSEYRDRGGETQYF
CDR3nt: TGTGCCAGCAGCGAATACCGGGACAGGGGAGGAGAGACCCAGTACTTC

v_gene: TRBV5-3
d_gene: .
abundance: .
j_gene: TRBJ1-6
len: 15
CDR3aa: CARSFLRHGYSPLHF
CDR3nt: TGTGCCAGAAGCTTCCTCCGACATGGCTATTCACCCCTCCACTTT

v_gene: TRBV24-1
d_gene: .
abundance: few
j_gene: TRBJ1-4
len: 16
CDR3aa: CATSDLRARDDEKLFF
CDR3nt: TGTGCCACCAGTGATTTGAGGGCCAGGGATGACGAAAAACTGTTTTTT

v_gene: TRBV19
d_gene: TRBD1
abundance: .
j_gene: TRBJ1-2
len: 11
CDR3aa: CATAIGGGYTF
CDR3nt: TGTGCCACCGCGATAGGGGGCGGCTACACCTTC

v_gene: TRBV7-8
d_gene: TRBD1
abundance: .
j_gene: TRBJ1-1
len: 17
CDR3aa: CASSLVMRDRAFTEAFF
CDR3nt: TGTGCCAGCAGCTTAGTTATGAGGGACAGGGCTTTCACTGAAGCTTTCTTT

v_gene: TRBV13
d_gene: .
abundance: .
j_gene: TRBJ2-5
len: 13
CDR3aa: CASSGGASETQYF
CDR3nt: TGTGCCAGCAGCGGTGGAGCGTCGGAGACCCAGTACTTC

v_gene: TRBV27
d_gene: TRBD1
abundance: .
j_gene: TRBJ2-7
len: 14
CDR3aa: CASSYGQGAYEQYF
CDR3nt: TGTGCCAGCAGTTACGGACAGGGGGCCTACGAGCAGTACTTC

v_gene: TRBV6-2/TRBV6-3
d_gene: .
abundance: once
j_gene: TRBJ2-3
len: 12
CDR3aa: CASSQGGAAQYF
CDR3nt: TGTGCCAGCAGCCAAGGGGGAGCCGCGCAGTATTTT

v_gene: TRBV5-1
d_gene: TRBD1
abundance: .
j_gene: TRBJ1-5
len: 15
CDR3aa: CASSLGDRGTQPQHF
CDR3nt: TGCGCCAGCAGCTTGGGGGACAGGGGTACTCAGCCCCAGCATTTT

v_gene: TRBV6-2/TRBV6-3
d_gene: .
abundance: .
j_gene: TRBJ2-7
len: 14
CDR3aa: CASSYRTETYEQYF
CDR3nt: TGTGCCAGCAGTTACCGGACTGAAACCTACGAGCAGTACTTC

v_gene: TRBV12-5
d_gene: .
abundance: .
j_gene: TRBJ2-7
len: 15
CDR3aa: CASASGGTGSYEQYF
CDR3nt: TGTGCTAGTGCCTCCGGAGGGACGGGGAGTTACGAGCAGTACTTC

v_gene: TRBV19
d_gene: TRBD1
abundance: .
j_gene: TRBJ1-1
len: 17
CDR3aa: CASSVRTGGSRNTEAFF
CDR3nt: TGTGCCAGTAGTGTCCGGACAGGGGGCAGCAGGAACACTGAAGCTTTCTTT

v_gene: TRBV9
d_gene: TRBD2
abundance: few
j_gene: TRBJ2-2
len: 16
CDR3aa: CASSLSGGRTRGELFF
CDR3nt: TGTGCCAGCAGTCTTAGCGGGGGCCGTACCCGCGGGGAGCTGTTTTTT

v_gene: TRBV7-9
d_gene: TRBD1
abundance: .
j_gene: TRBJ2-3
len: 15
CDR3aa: CAIQLPEGARDTQYF
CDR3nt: TGTGCCATTCAACTGCCCGAGGGGGCAAGAGATACGCAGTATTTT

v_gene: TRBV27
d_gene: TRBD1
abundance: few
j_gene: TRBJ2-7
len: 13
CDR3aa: CASSPGQTYEQYF
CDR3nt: TGTGCCAGCAGTCCGGGACAGACCTACGAGCAGTACTTC

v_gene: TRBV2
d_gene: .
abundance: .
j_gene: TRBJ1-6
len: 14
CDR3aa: CASSGDNQDSPLHF
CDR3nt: TGTGCCAGCAGTGGTGACAACCAGGATTCACCCCTCCACTTT

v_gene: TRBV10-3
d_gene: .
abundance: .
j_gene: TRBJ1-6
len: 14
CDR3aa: CAISEGGYNSPLHF
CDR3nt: TGTGCCATCAGTGAGGGCGGGTATAATTCACCCCTCCACTTT

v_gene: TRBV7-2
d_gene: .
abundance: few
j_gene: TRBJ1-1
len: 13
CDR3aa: CASSMGRQGGAFF
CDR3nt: TGTGCCAGCAGTATGGGACGCCAAGGGGGAGCTTTCTTT

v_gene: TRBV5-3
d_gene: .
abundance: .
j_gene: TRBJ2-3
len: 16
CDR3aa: CARSSETGLSTDTQYF
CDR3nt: TGTGCCAGAAGCTCCGAAACAGGGCTAAGCACAGATACGCAGTATTTT

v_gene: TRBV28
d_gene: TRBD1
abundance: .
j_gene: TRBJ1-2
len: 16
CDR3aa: CASSLGTGGGRRGYTF
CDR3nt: TGTGCCAGCAGTTTAGGGACAGGGGGCGGGCGGCGAGGCTACACCTTC